Sequencing of this T cell receptor beta chain was carried out in a study of CD8+ T cells in alopecia areata. Study at large: Those treated were given oral tofacitinib at 5 to 10 mg twice daily.

Deletions cut 2 bases from V and 2 bases from J, with 14 bases between. CDR1 and CDR2 (germline): SGHVS, FNYEAQ. The CDR3 has 16 residues. cDNA reverse transcribed from extracted RNA served as the sequencing template. The data were produced by immunoSEQ multiplex PCR, yet TCRdb's version contains in-frame clones alone and is incomplete. The sample has 150,000 to 200,000 clones, 65% to 75% seen once. The V call is TRBV7-6, the J call TRBJ2-3; TRBD2 might be the D (6 bases). This sequence originates from a human donor with alopecia areata. The specimen was CD8+ T cells sorted from blood, collected at week 0. The CDR3 protein is CASSLILSGPTDTQYF. The CDR3 bases are TGTGCCAGCAGCTTAATCCTAAGCGGGCCCACAGATACGCAGTATTTT. The full variable domain, completed using reference TRBV7-6 and TRBJ2-3, is GAGVSQSPRYKVTKRGQDVALRCDPISGHVSLYWYRQALGQGPEFLTYFNYEAQQDKSGLPNDRFSAERPEGSISTLTIQRTEQRDSAMYRCASSLILSGPTDTQYFGPGTRLTVL.